This passage covers 16 T cell receptor beta chains from one sample sequenced in a study of T-cell reconstitution after alpha-beta-depleted transplantation in children. Using unique molecular identifiers, the investigators prepared the TCRbeta library. TCRdb re-called the PCR reads with MiXCR, one entry per CDR3 protein. The sample consists of about 500,000 distinct CDR3 sequences, approximately 10% of them appearing once. Source: PBMCs, mostly from graft donor cells, taken 180 days after TCRalphabeta/CD19-depleted stem cell transplant. These receptors came from a female patient aged 2-10 years who had a stem cell transplant for aplastic anemia, so the T cells may come from the graft donor.

DNA for the CDR3: TGTGCCAGCAGTACGGGACAGGGGAGCACTGAAGCTTTCTTT. It translates to CASSTGQGSTEAFF. The rearrangement uses TRBV6-1 and TRBJ1-1, with 10 nucleotides matching TRBD1. This CDR3 has 14 amino acids. Germline CDR1 is MNHNS and CDR2 is SASEGT. J lost 4 bases, V lost 5 bases, and 4 bases had no gene match.

There are a few counts of this clonotype. The V gene is TRBV5-6, the J gene TRBJ2-7; 9 bases line up with TRBD1. V was pared by 3 bases and J by 2 bases, with 12 bases of the junction left unmatched. Germline CDR1 SGHDT, CDR2 YYEEEE. The CDR3 is 17 amino acids. The CDR3 loop is CASSWRWDRDPAYEQYF. The CDR3 DNA reads as TGTGCCAGCAGCTGGAGGTGGGACAGGGACCCTGCCTACGAGCAGTACTTC.

This chain links TRBV20-1 with TRBJ2-5; TRBD1 might be the D (6 bases). Germline CDR1 is DFQATT and CDR2 is SNEGSKA (reference sequence). CDR3 size: 11 residues. With 6 bases removed from V and 5 bases from J, the gap between germline ends came to 10 bases. CDR3 nucleotides: TGCAGTGCGAACAGGGCGGAGACCCAGTACTTC. This encodes CSANRAETQYF.

The V call is TRBV12-3 or TRBV12-4, the J call TRBJ2-3; no clear D gene. The CDR3 covers 14 residues. V was trimmed by 2 bases and J by 2 bases, leaving 8 bases between them. In DNA, the CDR3 is TGTGCCAGCAGTTTAATAAGGGCCACAGATACGCAGTATTTT. This gives the protein CASSLIRATDTQYF.

This chain joins TRBV7-9 and TRBJ1-2; TRBD1 agrees at 10 bases. Trimming took 0 bases from V and 3 from J; bases not matched to a gene: 1. From germline, CDR1 is SEHNR and CDR2 FQNEAQ (reference sequence). The CDR3 consists of 15 residues. The CDR3 here is CASSLAGQGDYGYTF. The CDR3 region has the DNA TGTGCCAGCAGCTTAGCTGGACAGGGGGACTATGGCTACACCTTC.

Notes on this clonotype: It may be a read error: a sequence one base away is much more abundant. The chain has TRBV29-1 and TRBJ2-2; no definite D call. Germline V gene data show CDR1 as SQVTM and CDR2 as ANQGSEA. The CDR3 contains 14 residues. The CDR3 here is CSVEIQMNTWELFF. The CDR3 nucleotides read TGCAGCGTTGAAATCCAGATGAACACCTGGGAGCTGTTTTTT.

The chain employs TRBV5-1 and TRBJ2-3; D call uncertain. V was shortened by 3 bases and J by 4 bases, with 12 bases between the two germline ends. The CDR3 extends over 14 amino acids. CDR1 and CDR2 (germline): SGHRS, YFSETQ. This CDR3 reads CASSSLDPPDTQYF. The CDR3 DNA follows: TGCGCCAGCAGCTCGTTGGATCCCCCAGATACGCAGTATTTT.

The sample holds many counts of this clonotype. The chain joins TRBV9 to TRBJ2-6; D is ambiguous. The CDR3 has 15 residues. Germline V CDR1 and CDR2: SGDLS, YYNGEE. V shed 4 bases and J shed 1 base, with 9 bases lying between them. The CDR3 coding sequence is TGTGCCAGCAGCCAAGAGTCTTCTGGGGCCAACGTCCTGACTTTC. Translating it yields CASSQESSGANVLTF.

CDR3 sequence reads: CASSEAGLALVTEQFF. The CDR3 DNA is TGTGCCAGCAGTGAAGCGGGACTAGCCTTGGTTACTGAGCAGTTCTTC. The chain links TRBV2 to TRBJ2-1; 9 bases line up with TRBD2. The ends lost 0 bases at V and 9 bases at J; junction bases unmatched: 9. Germline CDR1 is SNHLY and CDR2 is FYNNEI. This CDR3 is built from 16 residues.

This rearrangement joins TRBV27 to TRBJ2-2; TRBD2 agrees at 10 bases. CDR3 length equals 16 residues. The ends lost 5 bases at V and 1 base at J; junction bases unmatched: 4. Germline CDR1 and CDR2: MNHEY and SMNVEV (reference sequence). CDR3 nucleotide sequence: TGTGCCAGCAGTCCTAGCGGGAGTGGGAACACCGGGGAGCTGTTTTTT. It codes for CASSPSGSGNTGELFF.

The chain is built from TRBV5-1 and TRBJ1-1, with TRBD1 as a possible D gene (6 bases). The germline V and J ends were trimmed by 7 bases and 0 bases, with 10 bases remaining between them. The CDR3 is made up of 13 amino acids. The germline gives CDR1 SGHRS, CDR2 YFSETQ. CDR3 nucleotides: TGCGCCAGCGGAGGACAGTTGAACACTGAAGCTTTCTTT. This encodes CASGGQLNTEAFF.

The chain employs TRBV5-8 and TRBJ2-1, with 9 nucleotides matching TRBD2. With 3 bases clipped from V and 8 bases from J, the junction kept 9 bases outside the gene matches. The CDR3 length is 15 residues. In germline, CDR1 is SGHTS, CDR2 YDEGEE. CDR3 amino acids: CASSWGLAGIDEQFF. In nucleotides, the CDR3 is TGTGCCAGCAGCTGGGGGCTAGCGGGAATCGATGAGCAGTTCTTC.

The genes are TRBV20-1 and TRBJ2-5, with 10 bases aligning to TRBD2. The germline gives CDR1 DFQATT, CDR2 SNEGSKA (reference sequence). With 0 bases clipped from V and 4 bases from J, the junction kept 2 bases outside the gene matches. CDR3 size: 14 residues. The CDR3 DNA follows: TGCAGTGCTAGAGATCCTAGCGGGAGAGAGACCCAGTACTTC. Its protein is CSARDPSGRETQYF.

The CDR3 is CASSLARTRGYPHTEAFF. In DNA, the CDR3 is TGCGCCAGCAGCTTGGCCCGGACTCGGGGCTATCCCCACACTGAAGCTTTCTTT. The rearrangement joins TRBV5-1 to TRBJ1-1; possibly TRBD1 for D (5 bases). The V and J ends lost 0 bases and 3 bases respectively, with 21 bases between them. The length of the CDR3 is 18 residues. Germline-derived CDR1 and CDR2 are SGHRS and YFSETQ.

The rearrangement links TRBV5-8 to TRBJ1-4; D possibly corresponds to TRBD1 (6 bases). The CDR3 has 14 residues. V lost 2 bases, J lost 7 bases, and 12 bases lay in between. Germline CDR1 and CDR2: SGHTS and YDEGEE. This chain's CDR3 is CASSLGGSGEKLFF. CDR3 nucleotides: TGTGCCAGCAGCTTAGGGGGATCGGGTGAAAAACTGTTTTTT. Based on the CDR3 plus reference TRBV5-8 and TRBJ1-4, the full variable domain is EAGVTQSPTHLIKTRGQQATLRCSPISGHTSVYWYQQALGLGLQFLLWYDEGEERNRGNFPPRFSGRQFPNYSSELNVNALELEDSALYLCASSLGGSGEKLFFGSGTQLSVL.

This clonotype was detected many times. The V and J genes are TRBV5-1 and TRBJ2-1, with 10 bases fitting TRBD1. Per the germline V gene, CDR1 is SGHRS and CDR2 is YFSETQ. J gave up 6 bases and V 0 bases, and 3 bases lay outside the gene matches. This CDR3 is built from 15 residues. The CDR3 here is CASSLGQGASNEQFF. CDR3 DNA sequence: TGCGCCAGCAGCTTGGGACAGGGGGCAAGCAATGAGCAGTTCTTC.